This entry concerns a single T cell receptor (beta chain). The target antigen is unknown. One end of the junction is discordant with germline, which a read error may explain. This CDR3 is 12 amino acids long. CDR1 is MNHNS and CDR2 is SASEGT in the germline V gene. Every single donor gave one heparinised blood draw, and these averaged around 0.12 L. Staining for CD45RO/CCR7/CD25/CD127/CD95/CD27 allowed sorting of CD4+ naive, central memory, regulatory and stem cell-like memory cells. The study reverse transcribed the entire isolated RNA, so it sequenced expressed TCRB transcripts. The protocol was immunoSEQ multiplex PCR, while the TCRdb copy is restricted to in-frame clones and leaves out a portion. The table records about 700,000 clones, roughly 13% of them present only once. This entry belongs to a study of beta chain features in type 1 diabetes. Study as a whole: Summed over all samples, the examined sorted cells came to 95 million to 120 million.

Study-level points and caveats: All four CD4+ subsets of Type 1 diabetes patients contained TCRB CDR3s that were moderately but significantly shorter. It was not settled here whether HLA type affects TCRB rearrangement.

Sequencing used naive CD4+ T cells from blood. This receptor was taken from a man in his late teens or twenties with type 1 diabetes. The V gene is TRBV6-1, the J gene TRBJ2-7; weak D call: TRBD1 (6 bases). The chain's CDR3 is CASSEQYSQGNF. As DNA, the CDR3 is TGTGCCAGCAGTGAACAGTACAGCCAGGGGAACTTC.